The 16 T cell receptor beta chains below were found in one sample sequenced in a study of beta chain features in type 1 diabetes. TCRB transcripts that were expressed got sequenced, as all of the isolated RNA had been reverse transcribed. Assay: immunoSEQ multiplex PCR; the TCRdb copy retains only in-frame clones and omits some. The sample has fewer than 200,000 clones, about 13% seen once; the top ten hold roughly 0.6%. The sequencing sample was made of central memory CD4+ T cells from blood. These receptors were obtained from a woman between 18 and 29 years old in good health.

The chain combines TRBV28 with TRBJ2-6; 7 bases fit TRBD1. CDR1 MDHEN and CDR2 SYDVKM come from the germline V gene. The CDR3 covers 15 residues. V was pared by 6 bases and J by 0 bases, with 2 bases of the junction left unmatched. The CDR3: CASRTGSSGANVLTF. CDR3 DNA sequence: TGTGCCAGCAGGACAGGGAGCTCTGGGGCCAACGTCCTGACTTTC.

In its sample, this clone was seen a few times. CDR3 residues: CASSAEAERGYTF. The CDR3 coding sequence is TGTGCCAGCAGTGCGGAGGCGGAGCGGGGCTACACCTTC. The gene calls are TRBV2 and TRBJ1-2; D remains unclear. CDR1 SNHLY and CDR2 FYNNEI come from the germline V gene. This CDR3 region has 13 residues. The ends were cut back, 4 bases at V and 8 bases at J, with 14 bases in the middle.

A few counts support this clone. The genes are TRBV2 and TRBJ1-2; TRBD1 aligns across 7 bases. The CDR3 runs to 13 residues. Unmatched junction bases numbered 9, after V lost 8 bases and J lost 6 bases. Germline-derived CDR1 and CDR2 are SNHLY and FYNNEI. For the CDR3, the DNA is TGTGCCAGCGCCGGGACAGTTGGACATGGCTACACCTTC. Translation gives CASAGTVGHGYTF.

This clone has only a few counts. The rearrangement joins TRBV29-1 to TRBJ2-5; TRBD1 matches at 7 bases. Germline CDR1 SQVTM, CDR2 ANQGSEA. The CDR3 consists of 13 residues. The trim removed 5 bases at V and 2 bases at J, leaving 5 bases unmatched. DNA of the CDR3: TGCAGCGTTAGGGGACAGATACAAGAGACCCAGTACTTC. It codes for CSVRGQIQETQYF.

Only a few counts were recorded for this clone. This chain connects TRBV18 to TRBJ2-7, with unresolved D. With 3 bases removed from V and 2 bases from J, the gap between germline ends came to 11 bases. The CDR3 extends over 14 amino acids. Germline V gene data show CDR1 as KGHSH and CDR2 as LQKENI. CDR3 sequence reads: CASSPTANPYEQYF. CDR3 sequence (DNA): TGTGCCAGCTCACCTACTGCAAACCCCTACGAGCAGTACTTC. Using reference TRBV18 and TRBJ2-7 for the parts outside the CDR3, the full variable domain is NAGVMQNPRHLVRRRGQEARLRCSPMKGHSHVYWYRQLPEEGLKFMVYLQKENIIDESGMPKERFSAEFPKEGPSILRIQQVVRGDSAAYFCASSPTANPYEQYFGPGTRLTVT.

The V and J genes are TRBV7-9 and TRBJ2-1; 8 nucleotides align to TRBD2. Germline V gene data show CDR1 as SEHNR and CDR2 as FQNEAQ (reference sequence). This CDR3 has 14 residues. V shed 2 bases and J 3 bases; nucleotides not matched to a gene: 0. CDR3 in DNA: TGTGCCAGCAGCTTAACTAGCGGCTACAATGAGCAGTTCTTC. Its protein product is CASSLTSGYNEQFF.

The CDR3 here is CASSLVALSGELFF. CDR3 coding DNA: TGCGCCAGCAGCTTGGTAGCTCTTTCAGGGGAGCTGTTTTTT. The chain combines TRBV5-1 with TRBJ2-2; no clear D. The CDR3 covers 14 residues. The V end was cut by 0 bases, the J end by 8 bases, with 11 bases between. Looked up from germline, CDR1 is SGHRS and CDR2 is YFSETQ. Full variable domain (remainder filled in from reference TRBV5-1 and TRBJ2-2): KAGVTQTPRYLIKTRGQQVTLSCSPISGHRSVSWYQQTPGQGLQFLFEYFSETQRNKGNFPGRFSGRQFSNSRSEMNVSTLELGDSALYLCASSLVALSGELFFGEGSRLTVL.

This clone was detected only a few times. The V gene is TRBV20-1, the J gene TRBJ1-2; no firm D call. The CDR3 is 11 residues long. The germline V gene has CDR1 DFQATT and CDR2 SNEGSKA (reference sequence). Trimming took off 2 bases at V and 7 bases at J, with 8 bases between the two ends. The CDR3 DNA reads TGCAGTGCTAGACGACTCCCTGGCTACACCTTC. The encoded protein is CSARRLPGYTF.

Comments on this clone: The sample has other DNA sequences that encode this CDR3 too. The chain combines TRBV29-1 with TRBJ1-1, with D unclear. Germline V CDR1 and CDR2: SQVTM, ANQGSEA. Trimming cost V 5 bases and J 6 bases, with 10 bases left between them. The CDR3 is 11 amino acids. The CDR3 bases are TGCAGCGTTCGGAGGGAGGCTGAAGCTTTCTTT. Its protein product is CSVRREAEAFF.

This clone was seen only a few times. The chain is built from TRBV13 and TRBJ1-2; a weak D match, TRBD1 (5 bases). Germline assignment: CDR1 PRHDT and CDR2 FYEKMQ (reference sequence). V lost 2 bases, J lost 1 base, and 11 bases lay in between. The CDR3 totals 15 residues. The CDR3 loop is CASSLRRGVNYGYTF. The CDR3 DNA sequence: TGTGCCAGCAGCTTACGCCGGGGGGTTAACTATGGCTACACCTTC.

The CDR3 loop is CASSLPPRLAGLDNEQFF. DNA for the CDR3: TGTGCCAGCAGCTTACCCCCTCGACTAGCGGGACTGGACAATGAGCAGTTCTTC. J is TRBJ2-1 and V is TRBV7-9; 11 bases match TRBD2. This CDR3 has 18 amino acids. V lost 2 bases and J lost 5; bases outside the gene matches: 11. Germline lookup yields CDR1 SEHNR and CDR2 FQNEAQ (reference sequence).

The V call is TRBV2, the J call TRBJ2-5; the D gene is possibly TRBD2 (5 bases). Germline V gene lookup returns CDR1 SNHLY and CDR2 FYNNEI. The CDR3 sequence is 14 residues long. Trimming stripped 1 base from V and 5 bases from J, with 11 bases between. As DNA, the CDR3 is TGTGCCAGCAGTGAAGTCCTTAGGAGGGAGACCCAGTACTTC. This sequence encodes CASSEVLRRETQYF.

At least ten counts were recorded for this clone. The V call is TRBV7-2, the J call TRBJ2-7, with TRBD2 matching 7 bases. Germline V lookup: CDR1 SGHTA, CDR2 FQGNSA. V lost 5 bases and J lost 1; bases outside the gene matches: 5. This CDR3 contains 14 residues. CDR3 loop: CASSRTRNSYEQYF. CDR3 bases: TGTGCCAGCAGCCGGACTAGAAATTCCTACGAGCAGTACTTC.

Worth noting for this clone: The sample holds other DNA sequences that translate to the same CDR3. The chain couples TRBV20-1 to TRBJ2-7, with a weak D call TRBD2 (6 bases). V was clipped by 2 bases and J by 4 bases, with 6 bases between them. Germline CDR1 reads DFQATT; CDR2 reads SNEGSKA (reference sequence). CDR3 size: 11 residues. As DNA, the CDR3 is TGCAGTGCTAGAAGCGGGTACGAGCAGTACTTC. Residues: CSARSGYEQYF.

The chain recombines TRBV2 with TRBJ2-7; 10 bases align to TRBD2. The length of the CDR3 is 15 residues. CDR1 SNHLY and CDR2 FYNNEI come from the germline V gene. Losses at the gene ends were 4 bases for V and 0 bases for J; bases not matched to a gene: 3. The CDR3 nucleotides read TGTGCCAGCAGTGGGCGGACTAGCGGCTCCTACGAGCAGTACTTC. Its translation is CASSGRTSGSYEQYF.

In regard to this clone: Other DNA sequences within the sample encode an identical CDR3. The CDR3: CASSPDRGQETQYF. The CDR3 DNA follows: TGTGCCAGCAGCCCAGACAGGGGGCAGGAGACCCAGTACTTC. The chain recombines TRBV7-2 with TRBJ2-5, with 10 bases aligning to TRBD1. The CDR3 sequence is 14 residues long. The germline gives CDR1 SGHTA, CDR2 FQGNSA. V lost 5 bases and J lost 5; bases outside the gene matches: 5.